This paragraph reports one TCR beta chain. Its cognate antigen is unknown. A single record per CDR3 protein comes from TCRdb applying MiXCR to the RT-PCR reads. The sample shows over 750,000 distinct CDR3 sequences, 21% of them seen only once. The data were obtained in a study of response to subunit inactivated influenza vaccine. The study, taken as a whole, reports: Authors suggested each seasonal flu vaccination may recruit only limited numbers of new T cells.

V shed 0 bases and J 4 bases; nucleotides not matched to a gene: 12. The CDR3 has 16 amino acids. Per germline, CDR1 DFQATT and CDR2 SNEGSKA (reference sequence). This sequence joins TRBV20-1 and TRBJ2-7; 7 nucleotides match TRBD2. The sequence was collected from a man aged 50-59 years who received an inactivated influenza vaccine. The sample here was PBMCs from blood, taken less than 6 days after vaccination. The CDR3 DNA sequence: TGCAGTGCTAGAGACCCTTACGGGAGGAAAGTGTACGAGCAGTACTTC. It specifies CSARDPYGRKVYEQYF.